The T cell receptor beta chain under discussion was sequenced for a study of response to subunit inactivated influenza vaccine. Broader study findings: Authors suggested seasonal influenza vaccinations each recruit few new T cells.

About this clonotype: What it recognizes is unknown.

The germline V gene has CDR1 SGHTS and CDR2 YDEGEE. The CDR3 is 14 residues long. Deletions cut 4 bases from V and 3 bases from J, with 13 bases between. TCRdb passed the RT-PCR reads through MiXCR, listing each CDR3 protein once. The sample has roughly 780,000 distinct CDR3 sequences, 15% to 20% seen once; the top ten hold approximately 10%. The material sequenced was PBMCs from blood, taken less than 6 days after vaccination. The source of this sequence is a man in his forties or fifties who received an inactivated influenza vaccine. V gene TRBV5-8 combines with J gene TRBJ1-2, with D hard to call. The DNA for the CDR3 is TGTGCCAGCAGCAGATTAGACGGGTACTATGGCTACACCTTC. As protein: CASSRLDGYYGYTF.